The 6 T cell receptor beta chains presented below share a single source sample, sequenced in a study of cytomegalovirus exposure and HLA in healthy donors. A multiplex PCR was run with 60 Vbeta primers and 13 Jbeta primers. Some clones are missing from TCRdb's copy, which holds only in-frame ones; the method was immunoSEQ multiplex PCR. The table lists approximately 260,000 clones, about nine tenths of them singletons. Sequences were obtained from PBMCs. These TCRs come from a girl aged 2 to 10 in good health and CMV-seronegative.

This rearrangement joins TRBV7-2 to TRBJ2-5, with 11 bases that match TRBD2. TRBJ2-7 matches the DNA end more closely, so the J call is doubtful. Looked up from germline, CDR1 is SGHTA and CDR2 is FQGNSA. This CDR3 region has 17 residues. The CDR3 DNA is TGTGCCAGCAGCTTAGATAGGGGACTAGCGGAATCCTACGAGCAGTACTTC. This gives the protein CASSLDRGLAESYEQYF.

The chain combines TRBV5-4 with TRBJ2-4, with D perhaps TRBD1 (5 bases). Trimming cost V 0 bases and J 3 bases, with 7 bases left between them. The CDR3 loop spans 14 amino acids. Germline V gene data show CDR1 as SGHNT and CDR2 as YYREEE (reference sequence). The CDR3 nucleotides are TGTGCCAGCAGCTTGGAGGGGCGCAAAAACATTCAGTACTTC. Protein product: CASSLEGRKNIQYF.

The rearrangement links TRBV6-7 to TRBJ1-5, with D perhaps TRBD1 (5 bases). TRBV6-7 is placed among ORFs of uncertain function. The V end was cut by 2 bases, the J end by 1 base, with 9 bases between. The CDR3 has 15 amino acids. The CDR3: CASSYRQGSNQPQHF. CDR3 DNA sequence: TGTGCCAGCAGTTACCGGCAGGGAAGCAATCAGCCCCAGCATTTT.

V usage is TRBV7-8 and J usage is TRBJ1-6, with 7 positions matching TRBD1. There are 14 residues in the CDR3. J was trimmed by 10 bases and V by 1 base; bases with no gene match: 4. Germline CDR1 and CDR2: SGHVS and FQNEAQ. The DNA for the CDR3 is TGTGCCAGCAGCTTAGGGGACAGCTCCTCACCCCTCCACTTT. Amino acids: CASSLGDSSSPLHF.

V is TRBV15 and J is TRBJ2-2, with D maybe TRBD1 (5 bases). Per the germline V gene, CDR1 is LNHNV and CDR2 is YYDKDF (reference sequence). The CDR3 runs 16 residues. The V and J ends lost 5 bases and 5 bases respectively, with 18 bases between them. CDR3 sequence: CATSGGAGAGTGELFF. Here the CDR3 DNA reads TGTGCCACCAGCGGTGGGGCTGGGGCAGGTACCGGGGAGCTGTTTTTT.

The J gene is TRBJ2-5, the V gene TRBV6-5; a weak D match, TRBD1 (6 bases). Looked up from germline, CDR1 is MNHEY and CDR2 is SVGAGI. Trimming pared 6 bases from V and 2 bases from J, leaving 16 bases between. This CDR3 comprises 15 residues. The CDR3 nucleotides read TGTGCCAGCAGCCAGGGGCGGTCGTGGCAAGAGACCCAGTACTTC. Translating it yields CASSQGRSWQETQYF.